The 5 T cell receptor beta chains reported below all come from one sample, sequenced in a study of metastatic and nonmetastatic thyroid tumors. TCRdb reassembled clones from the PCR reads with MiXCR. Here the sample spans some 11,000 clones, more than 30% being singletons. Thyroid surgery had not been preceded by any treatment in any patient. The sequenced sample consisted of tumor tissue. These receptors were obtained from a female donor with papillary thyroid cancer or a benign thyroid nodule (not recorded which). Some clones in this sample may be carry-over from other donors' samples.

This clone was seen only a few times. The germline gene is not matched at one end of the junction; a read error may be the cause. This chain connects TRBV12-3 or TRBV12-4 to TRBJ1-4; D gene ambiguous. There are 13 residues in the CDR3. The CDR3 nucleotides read TGTGCCAGCTCCGAATCAACTAATGAAAAACTGTTTTTC. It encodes CASSESTNEKLFF.

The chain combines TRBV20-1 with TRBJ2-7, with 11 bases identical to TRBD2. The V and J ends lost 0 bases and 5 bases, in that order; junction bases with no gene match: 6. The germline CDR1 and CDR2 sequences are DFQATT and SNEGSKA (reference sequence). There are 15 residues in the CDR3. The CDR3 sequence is CSAREGLAGGHEQYF. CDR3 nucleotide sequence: TGCAGTGCTAGAGAGGGGCTAGCGGGAGGTCACGAGCAGTACTTC.

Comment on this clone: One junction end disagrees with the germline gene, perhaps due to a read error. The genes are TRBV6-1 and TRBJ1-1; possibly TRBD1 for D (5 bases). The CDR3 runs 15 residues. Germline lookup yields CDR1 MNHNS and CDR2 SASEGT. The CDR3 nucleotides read TGTGCCAGCAGTCCTACATGGGGGGGGAGGACTGAAGATTTCTTT. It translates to CASSPTWGGRTEDFF.

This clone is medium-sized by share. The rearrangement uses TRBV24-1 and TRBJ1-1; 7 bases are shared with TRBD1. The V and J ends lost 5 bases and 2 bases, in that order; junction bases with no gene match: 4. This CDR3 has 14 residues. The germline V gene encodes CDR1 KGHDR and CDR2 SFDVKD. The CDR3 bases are TGTGCCACCAGTGGGACAGGCGGAAACACTGAAGCTTTCTTT. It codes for CATSGTGGNTEAFF.

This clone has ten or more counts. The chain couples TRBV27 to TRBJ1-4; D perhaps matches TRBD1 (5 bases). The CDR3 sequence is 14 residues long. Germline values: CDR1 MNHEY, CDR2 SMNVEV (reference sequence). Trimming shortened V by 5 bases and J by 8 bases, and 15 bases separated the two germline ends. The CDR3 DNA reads TGTGCCAGCAGTCCCTGGGAGGCAGGGGAAAAACTGTTTTTT. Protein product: CASSPWEAGEKLFF.